The sequence of this TCR beta chain was determined in a study of molecular identifiers for immune sequencing clone quantification. Bulk libraries came from a prior protocol with listed TCR primers. TCRdb reprocessed the PCR reads via MiXCR and lists one record per CDR3 protein. This table holds about half a million distinct CDR3 sequences, over 20% found once. Study-wide results and limits: It was shown that clones above 20 RNA copies held over 99% of effector molecules, but under 1% in naive cells. With a barcode shared among identical TCR molecules, highly expanded clone sizes could be underestimated.

This clonotype was picked up a small number of times. The antigen remains undetermined. Sorting defined naive CD8 T cells as CD8+CD4-CCR7+CD45RA+. V was pared by 5 bases and J by 4 bases, with 17 bases between. CDR3 length: 14 amino acids. The germline V gene has CDR1 DFQATT and CDR2 SNEGSKA (reference sequence). This rearrangement joins TRBV20-1 to TRBJ1-2, with D hard to call. This clonotype originated in a human donor in good health. Some libraries in this study had Jurkat cell RNA spiked in. Sequencing was done on a sample of naive CD8+ T cells from blood, with Jurkat cell RNA spiked in. Documented subset: FACS-sorted CD8+CD4-CCR7+CD45RA+ naive T cells. CDR3 sequence reads: CSASALSGPYGYTF. The CDR3 coding sequence is TGCAGTGCTTCCGCGTTAAGTGGGCCCTATGGCTACACCTTC.